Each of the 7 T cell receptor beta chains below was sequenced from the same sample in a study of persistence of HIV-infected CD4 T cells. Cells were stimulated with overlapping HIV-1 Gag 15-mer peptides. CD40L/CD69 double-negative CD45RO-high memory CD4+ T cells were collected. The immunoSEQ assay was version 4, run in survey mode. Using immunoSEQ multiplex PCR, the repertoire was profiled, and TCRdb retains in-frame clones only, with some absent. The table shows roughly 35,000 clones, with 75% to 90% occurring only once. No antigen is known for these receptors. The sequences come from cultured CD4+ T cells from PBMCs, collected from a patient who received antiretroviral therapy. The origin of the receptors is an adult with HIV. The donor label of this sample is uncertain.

The CDR3: CASSLAGGNGETQYF. Written as DNA, the CDR3 is TGCGCCAGCAGCTTGGCCGGGGGGAACGGAGAGACCCAGTACTTC. V gene TRBV5-1 combines with J gene TRBJ2-5; 7 bases agree with TRBD2. Germline V gives CDR1 SGHRS, CDR2 YFSETQ. V trimming: 0 bases; J trimming: 4 bases; junction bases outside the gene matches: 6. The CDR3 covers 15 residues. Looking up the rest from reference TRBV5-1 and TRBJ2-5 gives the full variable domain: KAGVTQTPRYLIKTRGQQVTLSCSPISGHRSVSWYQQTPGQGLQFLFEYFSETQRNKGNFPGRFSGRQFSNSRSEMNVSTLELGDSALYLCASSLAGGNGETQYFGPGTRLLVL.

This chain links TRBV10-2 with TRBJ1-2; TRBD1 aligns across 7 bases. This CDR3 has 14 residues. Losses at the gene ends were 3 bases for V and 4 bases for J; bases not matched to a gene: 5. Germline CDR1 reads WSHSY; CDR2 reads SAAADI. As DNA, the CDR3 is TGCGCCAGCAGTGAACAGGGGAGAGTCTATGGCTACACCTTC. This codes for CASSEQGRVYGYTF.

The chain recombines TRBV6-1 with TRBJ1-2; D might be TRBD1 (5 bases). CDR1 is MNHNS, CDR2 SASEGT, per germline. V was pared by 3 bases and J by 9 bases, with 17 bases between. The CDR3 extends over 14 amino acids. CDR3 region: CASSESLEGLSYTF. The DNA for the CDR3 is TGTGCCAGCAGTGAGAGTTTGGAGGGGCTGAGCTACACCTTC.

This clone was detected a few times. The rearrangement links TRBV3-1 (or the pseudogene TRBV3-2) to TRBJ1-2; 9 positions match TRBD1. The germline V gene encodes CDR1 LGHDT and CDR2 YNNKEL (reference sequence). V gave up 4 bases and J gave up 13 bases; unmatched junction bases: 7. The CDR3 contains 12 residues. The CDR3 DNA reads TGTGCCAGCAGCCCCGGGACAGGGCGCGGCACCTTC. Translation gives CASSPGTGRGTF.

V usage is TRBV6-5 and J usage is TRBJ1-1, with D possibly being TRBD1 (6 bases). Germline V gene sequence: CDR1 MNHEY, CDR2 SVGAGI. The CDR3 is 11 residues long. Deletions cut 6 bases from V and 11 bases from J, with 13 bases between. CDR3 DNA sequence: TGTGCCAGCAGCGACCGGGACAAGGCTTTCTTT. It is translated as CASSDRDKAFF.

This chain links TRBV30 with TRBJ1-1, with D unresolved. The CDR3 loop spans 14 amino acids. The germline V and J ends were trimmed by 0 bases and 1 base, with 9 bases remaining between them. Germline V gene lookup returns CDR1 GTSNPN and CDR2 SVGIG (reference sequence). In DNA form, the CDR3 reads TGTGCCTGGAGTGTAAGGCAGACGAACACTGAAGCTTTCTTT. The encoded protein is CAWSVRQTNTEAFF. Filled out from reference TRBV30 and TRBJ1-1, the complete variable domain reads SQTIHQWPATLVQPVGSPLSLECTVEGTSNPNLYWYRQAAGRGLQLLFYSVGIGQISSEVPQNLSASRPQDRQFILSSKKLLLSDSGFYLCAWSVRQTNTEAFFGQGTRLTVV.

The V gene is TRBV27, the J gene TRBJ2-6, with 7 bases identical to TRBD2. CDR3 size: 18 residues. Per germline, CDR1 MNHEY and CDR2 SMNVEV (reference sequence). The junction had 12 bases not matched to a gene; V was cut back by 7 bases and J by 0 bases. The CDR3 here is CASIPPWDYSSGANVLTF. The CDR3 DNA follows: TGTGCCAGCATACCCCCCTGGGACTATAGCTCTGGGGCCAACGTCCTGACTTTC.